This T cell receptor (beta chain) stems from a study of CD8 T cells in ankylosing spondylitis. Findings of the study overall: Prior work had noted some motif variants in reactive arthritis blood and synovial fluid. A TCR beta motif made of fewer than ten highly homologous variants seemed typical of ankylosing spondylitis blood. The disease-linked clones had a CD8+ phenotype and low blood frequencies. Enrichment of disease-linked clones was reportedly significant in matched ankylosing spondylitis synovial fluid.

There are a few counts of this clonotype. No antigen is known for it. The CDR3 runs 15 residues. Trimming cost V 6 bases and J 3 bases; bases outside gene matches: 4. As the method for making TCR beta libraries, quantitative 5'-RACE with molecular barcodes was used. TCRdb reanalysed the 5' RACE reads using MiXCR and keeps one entry per CDR3 protein. Altogether hundreds of thousands of distinct CDR3 sequences are present, about 10% being singletons, with the ten largest covering under 0.6%. The V call is TRBV12-3 or TRBV12-4, the J call TRBJ2-2, with TRBD2 matching over 10 bases. The sequencing sample was made of blood, either unsorted or a sorted T cell fraction (not recorded which). This TCR was sampled from a male donor with ankylosing spondylitis. The CDR3 spells CASRAGGRYTGELFF. In DNA form, the CDR3 reads TGTGCCAGCAGAGCGGGAGGGCGATACACCGGGGAGCTGTTTTTT.